This TCR beta chain was recovered during a study of long-term antiretroviral therapy in people with HIV. Study-wide findings and caveats: Documentation of ART adherence, viral resistance or therapy changes was absent. Comparison with controls showed narrower CDR3 length ranges in HIV repertoires.

To note about this clone: The antigen is unknown.

The United States was where all participants with HIV were treated. Sequencing used immunoSEQ v3.0 at survey level. Sequencing was directed toward about 35,000-55,000 T-cell genomes in each sample. Profiled with immunoSEQ multiplex PCR; TCRdb holds only in-frame clones, not every one. The table shows fewer than 30,000 clones, with roughly 88% occurring only once. The CDR3 spans 11 residues. CDR1 and CDR2 from the germline V gene are SQVTM and ANQGSEA. Trimming left V 4 bases short and J 11 bases short, with 14 bases between. This chain connects TRBV29-1 to TRBJ1-1; possibly TRBD1 for D (5 bases). The receptor was isolated from a man in his thirties or forties with HIV. The input for sequencing was unsorted PBMCs, taken 2.7 to 2.8 years after starting antiretroviral therapy. Here the CDR3 DNA reads TGCAGCGTTGCATCAGGGCGCCGGGCTTTCTTT. This sequence encodes CSVASGRRAFF.